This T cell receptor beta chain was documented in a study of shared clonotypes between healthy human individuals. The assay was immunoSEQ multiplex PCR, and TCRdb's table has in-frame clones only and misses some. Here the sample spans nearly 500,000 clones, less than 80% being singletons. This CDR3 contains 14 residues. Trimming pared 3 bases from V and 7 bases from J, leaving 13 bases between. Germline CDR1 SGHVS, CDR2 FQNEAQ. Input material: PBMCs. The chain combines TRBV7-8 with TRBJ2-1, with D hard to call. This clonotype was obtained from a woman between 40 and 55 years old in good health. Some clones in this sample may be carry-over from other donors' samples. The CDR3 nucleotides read TGTGCCAGCAGCTTTAATCCCCGCCTGAATGAGCAGTTCTTC. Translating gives CASSFNPRLNEQFF.